The clone carrying this TCR beta chain was detected only a few times. Its antigen remains unidentified. This sample was taken from a study of beta chain features in type 1 diabetes. Study summary: Analysis included 107,917,701 sorted cells drawn from all samples.

This CDR3 is 16 amino acids long. Germline CDR1 SGDLS, CDR2 YYNGEE. V lost 5 bases, J lost 7 bases, and 9 bases stayed unmatched. General study results and limits: In every one of the four CD4+ subsets, TCRB CDR3s were moderately but significantly shorter in Type 1 diabetes patients. Any role of HLA type in TCRB rearrangement remained unresolved here. In the patient group, naive, central memory and Treg TCRB repertoires seemed more alike than in the healthy donor group.

Every sorted population was more than 95% pure. TCRB transcripts that were expressed got sequenced, as all of the isolated RNA had been reverse transcribed. Sequencing was performed with immunoSEQ multiplex PCR; in TCRdb, only in-frame clones are kept and a portion is missing. Among about 400,000 clones, roughly 13% were seen once, and the ten largest hold around 0.0099%. This chain connects TRBV9 to TRBJ2-1, with 13 nucleotides matching TRBD2. The sequencing input was naive CD4+ T cells from blood. This receptor was identified in a young woman with type 1 diabetes. CDR3 sequence: CASRSGGTSGANEQFF. CDR3 coding DNA: TGTGCCAGCAGGTCCGGGGGGACTAGCGGGGCTAATGAGCAGTTCTTC. Full variable domain (missing parts from reference TRBV9 and TRBJ2-1): DSGVTQTPKHLITATGQRVTLRCSPRSGDLSVYWYQQSLDQGLQFLIQYYNGEERAKGNILERFSAQQFPDLHSELNLSSLELGDSALYFCASRSGGTSGANEQFFGPGTRLTVL.